This T cell receptor (beta chain) was profiled in a study of beta chain features in type 1 diabetes. Cell sorting via CD45RO/CCR7/CD25/CD127/CD95/CD27 was performed to obtain CD4+ naive, central memory, regulatory and stem cell-like memory cells. Findings and limits, study-wide: In the patient group, naive, central memory and Treg TCRB repertoires seemed more alike than in the healthy donor group. PCR might favor shorter templates, but any such skew would affect patients and controls equally. Whether TCRB rearrangement is influenced by HLA type went unresolved here.

CDR1 SGHNT and CDR2 YENEEA come from the germline V gene. V was shortened by 5 bases and J by 6 bases, with 16 bases between the two germline ends. The CDR3 contains 15 residues. This clone was observed a handful of times. Its antigen is unidentified. Expressed TCRB transcripts were sequenced after all isolated RNA was converted to cDNA. Libraries were prepared by immunoSEQ multiplex PCR; TCRdb keeps only in-frame clonotypes and omits some of them. The data contain 330,000 or so clones, about 15% of them seen just once; the ten biggest clones take up about 6.7%. Sequencing was done on a sample of central memory CD4+ T cells from blood. This sequence joins TRBV11-3 and TRBJ2-2, with TRBD1 as a possible D gene (6 bases). This sequence originates from a man aged 25 to 40 in good health. The CDR3 sequence: CASSPVGTHSGELFF. The CDR3 DNA reads TGTGCCAGCAGCCCCGTCGGGACACACTCCGGGGAGCTGTTTTTT.